This TCR beta chain was captured in a study of shared clonotypes between healthy human individuals. Study in general: The donors, two women and a few men, were aged 18 to 49. Each donor's CD4 naive and CD4 memory cells filled three plates apiece, CD8 naive two, and CD8 memory one.

Deep-level running was used for the assay. Replicate PCRs run on sorted subsets employed approximately 180 ng DNA, approximately 30,000 T cell genomes. This table comes from immunoSEQ multiplex PCR, and its TCRdb copy is limited to in-frame clones, with some not included. This table holds about 1 million clones, roughly 70% found once. CDR3 length: 18 amino acids. The germline gives CDR1 SGHRS, CDR2 YFSETQ. Trimming at V came to 0 bases and at J to 2 bases, leaving 6 bases not matched to a gene. Specimen: memory CD4+ T cells sorted from blood. The subset is: CD45RA-negative fraction. The chain carries TRBV5-1 and TRBJ2-5; 14 nucleotides line up with TRBD2. This sequence originates from a man between 18 and 35 years old in good health. In DNA form, the CDR3 reads TGCGCCAGCAGCTTGGGTGGGACTAGCGGGAGACCACAAGAGACCCAGTACTTC. Amino acids: CASSLGGTSGRPQETQYF.